This is a list of T cell receptor beta chains from one sample in a study of CD8+ T cells in alopecia areata. Produced via immunoSEQ multiplex PCR; TCRdb's table is partial and in-frame only. The table includes 200,000 to 250,000 clones, about three fifths detected once. Sample: CD4+ T cells sorted from blood, taken at week 0. The receptors stem from a human donor with alopecia areata. The CDR3 runs from the conserved cysteine through the conserved F or W. The order of the fields is J gene, D gene, clone size, V gene, CDR3 DNA, CDR3 protein. A D gene is named only where the DNA matches it firmly. For some rows the clone size is stated as once, few or many, or as a class when expanded; others skip it.

J gene: TRBJ2-5; D gene: TRBD1; clone size: few; V gene: TRBV29-1; CDR3 DNA: TGCAGCGGCCGAGGGGGCGCGGGAGAGACCCAGTACTTC; CDR3 protein: CSGRGGAGETQYF
J gene: TRBJ2-7; D gene: -; clone size: -; V gene: TRBV15; CDR3 DNA: TGTGCCACCAGCAGAGACCCGGCGGACGAGCAGTACTTC; CDR3 protein: CATSRDPADEQYF
J gene: TRBJ1-1; D gene: -; clone size: -; V gene: TRBV30; CDR3 DNA: TGTGCCTGGGGGCGTCTAGGGGCGTCGGAGGCTTTCTTT; CDR3 protein: CAWGRLGASEAFF
J gene: TRBJ2-1; D gene: TRBD1; clone size: few; V gene: TRBV29-1; CDR3 DNA: TGCAGCGTTAAATCCGGGACAGGGGGCCAGTACAATGAGCAGTTCTTC; CDR3 protein: CSVKSGTGGQYNEQFF
J gene: TRBJ2-1; D gene: -; clone size: -; V gene: TRBV7-9; CDR3 DNA: TGTGCCAGCAGCTTAGGAACCTACAATGAGCAGTTCTTC; CDR3 protein: CASSLGTYNEQFF
J gene: TRBJ1-1; D gene: -; clone size: once; V gene: TRBV6-6; CDR3 DNA: TGTGCCAGCAGTTACATGGCTGCAGGGAACACTGAAGCTTTCTTT; CDR3 protein: CASSYMAAGNTEAFF
J gene: TRBJ1-1; D gene: TRBD1; clone size: -; V gene: TRBV15; CDR3 DNA: TGTGCCACCCGCTCCCGGGACAGGGGGCGTTTCGGCACTGAAGCTTTCTTT; CDR3 protein: CATRSRDRGRFGTEAFF
J gene: TRBJ1-2; D gene: -; clone size: -; V gene: TRBV9; CDR3 DNA: TGTGCCAGCAGCGTAGGGGGCTATGGCTACACCTTC; CDR3 protein: CASSVGGYGYTF
J gene: TRBJ2-1; D gene: -; clone size: once; V gene: TRBV30; CDR3 DNA: TGTGCCTGGAGCGGCCCCATAGCCCATGAGCAGTTCTTC; CDR3 protein: CAWSGPIAHEQFF
J gene: TRBJ1-3; D gene: -; clone size: -; V gene: TRBV4-1; CDR3 DNA: TGCGCCAGCAGCCAAGATTACGCCAGGTTCGGAAACACCATATATTTT; CDR3 protein: CASSQDYARFGNTIYF